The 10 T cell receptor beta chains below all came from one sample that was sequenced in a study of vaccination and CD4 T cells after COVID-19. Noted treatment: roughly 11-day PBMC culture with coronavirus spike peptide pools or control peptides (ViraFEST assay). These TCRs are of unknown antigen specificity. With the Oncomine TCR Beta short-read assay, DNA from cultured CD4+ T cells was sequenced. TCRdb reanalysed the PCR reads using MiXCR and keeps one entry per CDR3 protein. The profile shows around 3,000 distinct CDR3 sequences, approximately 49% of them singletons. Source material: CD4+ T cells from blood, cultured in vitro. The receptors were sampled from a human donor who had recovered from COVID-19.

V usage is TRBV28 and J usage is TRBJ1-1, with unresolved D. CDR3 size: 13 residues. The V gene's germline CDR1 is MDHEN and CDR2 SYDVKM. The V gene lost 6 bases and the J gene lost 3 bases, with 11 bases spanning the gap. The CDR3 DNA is TGTGCCAGCAGGAATCGGAGGGACACTGAAGCTTTCTTT. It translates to CASRNRRDTEAFF.

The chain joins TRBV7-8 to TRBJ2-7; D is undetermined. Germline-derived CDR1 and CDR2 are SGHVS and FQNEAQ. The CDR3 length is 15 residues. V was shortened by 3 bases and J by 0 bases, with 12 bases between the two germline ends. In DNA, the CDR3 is TGTGCCAGCAGCTTCCCAGCGTTCTCCTCCTACGAGCAGTACTTC. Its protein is CASSFPAFSSYEQYF.

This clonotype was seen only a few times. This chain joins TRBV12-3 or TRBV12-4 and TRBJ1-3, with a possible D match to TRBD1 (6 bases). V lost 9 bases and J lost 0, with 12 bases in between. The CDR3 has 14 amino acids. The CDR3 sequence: CASDKGGSGNTIYF. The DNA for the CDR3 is TGTGCCAGTGATAAAGGGGGCTCTGGAAACACCATATATTTT.

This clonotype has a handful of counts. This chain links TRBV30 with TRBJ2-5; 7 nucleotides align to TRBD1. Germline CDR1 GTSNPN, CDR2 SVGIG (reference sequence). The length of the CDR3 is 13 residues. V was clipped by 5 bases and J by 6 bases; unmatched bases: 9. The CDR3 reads CAWSGTVGQTQYF. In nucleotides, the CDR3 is TGTGCCTGGTCCGGGACAGTAGGCCAGACCCAGTACTTC.

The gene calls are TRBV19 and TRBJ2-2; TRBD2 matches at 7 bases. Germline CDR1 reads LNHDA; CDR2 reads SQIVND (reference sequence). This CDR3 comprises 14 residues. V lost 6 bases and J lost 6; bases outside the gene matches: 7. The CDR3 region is CASSRTSDPGELFF. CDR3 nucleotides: TGTGCCAGTAGCCGGACTAGTGACCCCGGGGAGCTGTTTTTT.

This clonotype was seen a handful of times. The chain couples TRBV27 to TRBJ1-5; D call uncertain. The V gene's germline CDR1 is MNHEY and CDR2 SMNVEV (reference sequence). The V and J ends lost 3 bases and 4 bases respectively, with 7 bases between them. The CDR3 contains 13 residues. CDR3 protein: CASSLLGNQPQHF. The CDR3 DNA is TGTGCCAGCAGTTTGTTAGGGAATCAGCCCCAGCATTTT.

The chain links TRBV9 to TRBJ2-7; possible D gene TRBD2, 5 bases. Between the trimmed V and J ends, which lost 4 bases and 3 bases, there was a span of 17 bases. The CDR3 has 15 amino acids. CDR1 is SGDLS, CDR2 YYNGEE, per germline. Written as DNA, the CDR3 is TGTGCCAGCAGCCCGTTAGTGGACGGAGGCTACGAGCAGTACTTC. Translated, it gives CASSPLVDGGYEQYF.

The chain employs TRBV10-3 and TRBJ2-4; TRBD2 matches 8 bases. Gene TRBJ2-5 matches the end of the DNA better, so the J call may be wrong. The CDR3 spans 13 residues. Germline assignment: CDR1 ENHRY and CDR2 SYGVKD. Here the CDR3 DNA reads TGTGCCATCAGCCAGGGACTAGGGGAGACCCAGTACTTC. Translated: CAISQGLGETQYF.

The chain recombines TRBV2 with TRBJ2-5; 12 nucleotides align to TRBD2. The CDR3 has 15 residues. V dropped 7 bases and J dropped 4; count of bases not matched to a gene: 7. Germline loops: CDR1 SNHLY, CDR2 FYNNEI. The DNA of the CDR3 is TGTGCCAGCACCGGTCTAGCGGGGGGGCTAGAGACCCAGTACTTC. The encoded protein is CASTGLAGGLETQYF.

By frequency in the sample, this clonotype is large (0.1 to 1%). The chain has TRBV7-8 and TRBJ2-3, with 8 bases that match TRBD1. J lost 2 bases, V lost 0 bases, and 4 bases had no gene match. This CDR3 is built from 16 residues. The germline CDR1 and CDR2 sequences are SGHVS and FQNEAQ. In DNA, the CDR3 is TGTGCCAGCAGCTTAGCGACAGGGGCTGCCACAGATACGCAGTATTTT. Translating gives CASSLATGAATDTQYF.